A single sample gave rise to the 28 T cell receptor beta chains below, sequenced in a study of OX40 agonist ivuxolimab in advanced cancers. The library relied on the immunoSEQ multiplex PCR assay. This immuneACCESS table, as held by TCRdb, lists in-frame sequences with V and J called but not all clones. Of the missing ones, under half trace to an unresolved V gene in checked studies; the others have no known cause. This sample holds some 47,000 clones; 70% to 80% were observed only once. About 1.9% of the sample comes from the top ten. The source material was CD4+ or CD8+ T cells sorted from blood, sampled in a trial of the OX40 agonist ivuxolimab. These receptors were taken from an adult with an advanced solid tumor such as melanoma, head and neck, liver or kidney cancer.

This clone was seen once. The chain recombines TRBV6-5 with TRBJ1-2; D might be TRBD1 (6 bases). The CDR3 runs to 13 residues. Germline CDR1 is MNHEY and CDR2 is SVGAGI. V lost 6 bases, J lost 6 bases, and 14 bases lay in between. DNA for the CDR3: TGTGCCAGCAGCGACAGGATAGGTGATGGCTACACCTTC. Residues: CASSDRIGDGYTF.

The CDR3 loop reads CASSSQDAYGYTF. CDR3 DNA sequence: TGTGCCAGCAGCTCACAGGATGCCTATGGCTACACCTTC. The rearrangement uses TRBV9 and TRBJ1-2; D might be TRBD1 (5 bases). This CDR3 has 13 amino acids. Germline lookup yields CDR1 SGDLS and CDR2 YYNGEE. With 4 bases removed from V and 4 bases from J, the gap between germline ends came to 11 bases. Drawing the rest from reference TRBV9 and TRBJ1-2, the complete variable domain is DSGVTQTPKHLITATGQRVTLRCSPRSGDLSVYWYQQSLDQGLQFLIQYYNGEERAKGNILERFSAQQFPDLHSELNLSSLELGDSALYFCASSSQDAYGYTFGSGTRLTVV.

V and J are TRBV27 and TRBJ1-6; D perhaps matches TRBD1 (5 bases). CDR3 size: 14 residues. The germline CDR1 and CDR2 sequences are MNHEY and SMNVEV (reference sequence). Trimming shortened V by 7 bases and J by 7 bases, and 14 bases separated the two germline ends. The CDR3 nucleotides read TGTGCCAGCAATTCGGACAAAACCAATTCACCCCTCCACTTT. It encodes CASNSDKTNSPLHF.

Written as DNA, the CDR3 is TGTGCCAGCTCGGAAAAGACAGGGTTTGACTACACCTTC. This gives the protein CASSEKTGFDYTF. The chain couples TRBV18 to TRBJ1-2, with 7 bases that match TRBD1. CDR3 length equals 13 residues. Looked up from germline, CDR1 is KGHSH and CDR2 is LQKENI. V shed 6 bases and J 10 bases; nucleotides not matched to a gene: 11.

This clone has more than one count but fewer than ten. J is TRBJ1-2 and V is TRBV15; D may be TRBD1 (6 bases). Between the trimmed V and J ends, which lost 5 bases and 6 bases, there was a span of 13 bases. CDR3 length: 13 residues. Germline CDR1 LNHNV, CDR2 YYDKDF (reference sequence). The CDR3 is CATSGDTGDGYTF. The CDR3 DNA reads TGTGCCACCAGCGGGGACACCGGGGATGGCTACACCTTC.

The J gene is TRBJ2-2, the V gene TRBV6-1; D perhaps matches TRBD1 (5 bases). CDR1 and CDR2 (germline): MNHNS, SASEGT. This CDR3 has 13 residues. V lost 6 bases, J lost 4 bases, and 9 bases lay in between. The CDR3 DNA reads TGTGCCAGCAGGCAGGACATCACCGGGGAGCTGTTTTTT. Residues: CASRQDITGELFF.

V usage is TRBV5-4 and J usage is TRBJ1-2, with D perhaps matching TRBD1 (5 bases). The CDR3 has 14 residues. Per germline, CDR1 SGHNT and CDR2 YYREEE (reference sequence). The germline V and J ends were trimmed by 6 bases and 2 bases, with 14 bases remaining between them. The DNA for the CDR3 is TGTGCCAGCACTCCCAGGGAAGGGAACTATGGCTACACCTTC. The encoded protein is CASTPREGNYGYTF. Complete variable domain (other parts from reference TRBV5-4 and TRBJ1-2): ETGVTQSPTHLIKTRGQQVTLRCSSQSGHNTVSWYQQALGQGPQFIFQYYREEENGRGNFPPRFSGLQFPNYSSELNVNALELDDSALYLCASTPREGNYGYTFGSGTRLTVV.

The chain links TRBV29-1 to TRBJ2-5; TRBD2 aligns across 8 bases. Germline CDR1 is SQVTM and CDR2 is ANQGSEA. V gave up 7 bases and J gave up 2 bases; unmatched junction bases: 9. This CDR3 has 14 amino acids. CDR3 protein: CSGGAGGRQETQYF. The CDR3 bases are TGCAGCGGTGGGGCGGGAGGCAGGCAAGAGACCCAGTACTTC.

The chain links TRBV23-1 to TRBJ1-5; 7 nucleotides line up with TRBD1. TRBV23-1 belongs to the ORF category, with a function that is uncertain. CDR3 size: 16 residues. The J segment lost 5 bases and the V segment lost 2 bases, leaving 9 bases of the junction unmatched. This CDR3 is CASSQLDRAFDQPQHF. For the CDR3, the DNA is TGCGCCAGCAGTCAACTTGACAGGGCTTTTGATCAGCCCCAGCATTTT.

The rearrangement uses TRBV5-5 and TRBJ2-1; 9 bases map to TRBD2. Germline V CDR1 and CDR2: SGHKS, YYEKEE (reference sequence). The length of the CDR3 is 17 residues. Losses at the gene ends were 1 base for V and 8 bases for J; bases not matched to a gene: 13. The CDR3 loop reads CASSLRLAGSRGDEQFF. DNA for the CDR3: TGTGCCAGCAGCTTGAGGCTAGCGGGATCCCGGGGGGATGAGCAGTTCTTC. Full variable domain (missing parts from reference TRBV5-5 and TRBJ2-1): DAGVTQSPTHLIKTRGQQVTLRCSPISGHKSVSWYQQVLGQGPQFIFQYYEKEERGRGNFPDRFSARQFPNYSSELNVNALLLGDSALYLCASSLRLAGSRGDEQFFGPGTRLTVL.

In DNA, the CDR3 is TGCAGCGTTGTCAGGGGAAACGAAGGGACTGAAGCTTTCTTT. Protein sequence: CSVVRGNEGTEAFF. This chain joins TRBV29-1 and TRBJ1-1, with D possibly TRBD1 on 6 matching bases. Looked up from germline, CDR1 is SQVTM and CDR2 is ANQGSEA. Deletions cut 4 bases from V and 5 bases from J, with 17 bases between. The CDR3 spans 14 residues. The full variable domain, with the rest looked up from reference TRBV29-1 and TRBJ1-1, is SAVISQKPSRDICQRGTSLTIQCQVDSQVTMMFWYRQQPGQSLTLIATANQGSEATYESGFVIDKFPISRPNLTFSTLTVSNMSPEDSSIYLCSVVRGNEGTEAFFGQGTRLTVV.

The chain combines TRBV27 with TRBJ1-1; D is unclear. The V end was cut by 7 bases, the J end by 0 bases, with 9 bases between. The CDR3 extends over 13 amino acids. Germline loops: CDR1 MNHEY, CDR2 SMNVEV (reference sequence). The CDR3 region has the DNA TGTGCCAGCACGCGTACTGTGAACACTGAAGCTTTCTTT. Amino acid sequence: CASTRTVNTEAFF.

The V and J genes are TRBV7-2 and TRBJ1-2, with D possibly matching TRBD1 (5 bases). CDR3 length: 14 amino acids. Deletions cut 3 bases from V and 2 bases from J, with 10 bases between. CDR1 and CDR2 (germline): SGHTA, FQGNSA. The CDR3 bases are TGTGCCAGCAGCTTGGGACTGAGCAACTATGGCTACACCTTC. Protein: CASSLGLSNYGYTF.

The rearrangement joins TRBV6-6 to TRBJ1-1; D not certain. CDR1 is MNHNY, CDR2 SVGAGI, per germline (reference sequence). The CDR3 has 15 amino acids. Deletions cut 4 bases from V and 5 bases from J, with 17 bases between. The CDR3 loop is CASSFQLRGGTEAFF. CDR3 nucleotide sequence: TGTGCCAGCAGTTTCCAACTCCGCGGTGGGACTGAAGCTTTCTTT.

The rearrangement uses TRBV6-5 and TRBJ1-1; D possibly corresponds to TRBD1 (6 bases). Germline CDR1 is MNHEY and CDR2 is SVGAGI. The V gene lost 2 bases and the J gene lost 4 bases, with 14 bases spanning the gap. CDR3 length: 15 residues. The CDR3 here is CASSYEDSVITEAFF. The CDR3 DNA reads as TGTGCCAGCAGTTACGAGGACAGCGTTATCACTGAAGCTTTCTTT.

The DNA for the CDR3 is TGTGCCAGCAGTTACGGTCTTAGCCAAGAGACCCAGTACTTC. It yields the protein CASSYGLSQETQYF. The V call is TRBV6-5, the J call TRBJ2-5; D is unresolved. Between the trimmed V and J ends, which lost 2 bases and 1 base, there was a span of 8 bases. Germline values: CDR1 MNHEY, CDR2 SVGAGI. CDR3 size: 14 residues.

CDR3 in DNA: TGTGCCAGCAGGCCCAGAAGGGCAACTAATGAAAAACTGTTTTTT. It specifies CASRPRRATNEKLFF. The genes are TRBV11-2 and TRBJ1-4; no firm D call. Germline CDR1 SGHAT, CDR2 FQNNGV. V was cut by 6 bases and J by 0 bases, with 11 bases left in between. The CDR3 totals 15 residues. Full variable domain (missing parts from reference TRBV11-2 and TRBJ1-4): EAGVAQSPRYKIIEKRQSVAFWCNPISGHATLYWYQQILGQGPKLLIQFQNNGVVDDSQLPKDRFSAERLKGVDSTLKIQPAKLEDSAVYLCASRPRRATNEKLFFGSGTQLSVL.

The rearrangement joins TRBV4-1 to TRBJ2-5; D unresolved. The CDR3 extends over 18 amino acids. Germline CDR1 is MGHRA and CDR2 is YSYEKL. Trimming shortened V by 1 base and J by 3 bases, and 21 bases separated the two germline ends. As DNA, the CDR3 is TGCGCCAGCAGCCAAGGCCACACGACCGGTCCACAAAAAGAGACCCAGTACTTC. Its protein product is CASSQGHTTGPQKETQYF.

The chain is built from TRBV30 and TRBJ2-7; TRBD1 might be the D (6 bases). The germline gives CDR1 GTSNPN, CDR2 SVGIG (reference sequence). The CDR3 loop spans 15 amino acids. V was cut by 2 bases and J by 2 bases, with 16 bases left in between. Here the CDR3 reads CAWSSRQVRTYEQYF. CDR3 DNA: TGTGCCTGGAGTTCTCGACAGGTCCGGACCTACGAGCAGTACTTC.

The chain carries TRBV6-6 and TRBJ1-2; 10 nucleotides agree with TRBD1. The germline CDR1 and CDR2 sequences are MNHNY and SVGAGI (reference sequence). This CDR3 comprises 16 residues. Germline trimming cut 7 bases from V and 6 bases from J; bases unmatched to any gene: 14. CDR3 protein: CASTYPRQGARNGYTF. The CDR3 coding sequence is TGTGCCAGCACCTACCCCCGACAGGGGGCGCGGAATGGCTACACCTTC.

V gene TRBV9 combines with J gene TRBJ2-7; 16 bases align to TRBD2. Germline V gene sequence: CDR1 SGDLS, CDR2 YYNGEE. CDR3 size: 20 residues. The V gene end was trimmed by 4 bases and the J gene end by 2 bases; junction bases not matched to a gene: 15. CDR3 DNA: TGTGCCAGCAGCCCCAACGGGGGGACTAGCGGGAGGGCTTTGACCTACGAGCAGTACTTC. Translating it yields CASSPNGGTSGRALTYEQYF.

CDR3 sequence reads: CASSLIPGNSPLHF. DNA of the CDR3: TGTGCCAGCAGCTTGATCCCAGGAAATTCACCCCTCCACTTT. J is TRBJ1-6 and V is TRBV7-8; D remains ambiguous. CDR1 SGHVS and CDR2 FQNEAQ come from the germline V gene. This CDR3 is 14 amino acids long. V lost 3 bases and J lost 7, with 10 bases in between.

J is TRBJ1-3 and V is TRBV7-2; no firm D call. The CDR3 extends over 14 amino acids. CDR1 is SGHTA, CDR2 FQGNSA, per germline. V was cut by 3 bases and J by 2 bases, with 8 bases left in between. Here the CDR3 reads CASSFLSAGNTIYF. CDR3 DNA sequence: TGTGCCAGCAGCTTTCTGAGTGCTGGAAACACCATATATTTT.

This chain joins TRBV19 and TRBJ1-6; D perhaps matches TRBD1 (5 bases). CDR1 and CDR2 (germline): LNHDA, SQIVND (reference sequence). V was trimmed by 5 bases and J by 0 bases, leaving 14 bases between them. The CDR3 is 17 residues long. The chain's CDR3 is CASSGAEWVSYNSPLHF. The CDR3 DNA is TGTGCCAGTAGTGGGGCCGAATGGGTCTCCTATAATTCACCCCTCCACTTT.

The chain is built from TRBV19 and TRBJ2-2; D unresolved. The CDR3 spans 13 residues. Germline values: CDR1 LNHDA, CDR2 SQIVND (reference sequence). V was clipped by 5 bases and J by 7 bases, with 11 bases between them. The CDR3 bases are TGTGCCAGTAGTCCGGTTAATGTCGGGGAGCTGTTTTTT. This translates into CASSPVNVGELFF.

The V gene is TRBV29-1, the J gene TRBJ1-2; TRBD1 is a possible D gene (6 bases). The CDR3 is made up of 13 amino acids. V shed 6 bases and J shed 2 bases, with 13 bases lying between them. The germline gives CDR1 SQVTM, CDR2 ANQGSEA. The CDR3 protein is CSVSRDTNYGYTF. The CDR3 DNA reads TGCAGCGTCAGTCGGGACACCAACTATGGCTACACCTTC.

The chain combines TRBV19 with TRBJ1-1, with TRBD1 matching over 7 bases. The CDR3 loop spans 15 amino acids. J gave up 1 base and V 5 bases, and 7 bases lay outside the gene matches. Looked up from germline, CDR1 is LNHDA and CDR2 is SQIVND (reference sequence). CDR3 DNA: TGTGCCAGTAGTTCAGACAGGGCAGGGAACACTGAAGCTTTCTTT. Protein product: CASSSDRAGNTEAFF.

The genes are TRBV15 and TRBJ2-6, with D possibly being TRBD2 (6 bases). The germline V and J ends were trimmed by 3 bases and 2 bases, with 14 bases remaining between them. Germline V gene data show CDR1 as LNHNV and CDR2 as YYDKDF (reference sequence). This CDR3 comprises 17 residues. CDR3 in amino acids: CATSSGGGAAGANVLTF. The CDR3 DNA is TGTGCCACCAGCAGTGGTGGAGGGGCGGCTGGGGCCAACGTCCTGACTTTC.